This TCR beta chain was sequenced during a study of T cells after yellow fever vaccination. Study-level results: Booster sampling recovered most clones from primary vaccination (about 97% CD4, around 90% CD8). Contamination of FACS-sorted repertoires by abundant clonotypes from the bulk population could occur.

TCRdb used MiXCR to reprocess the 5' RACE reads, holding one entry per CDR3 protein. The table records some 350,000 distinct CDR3 sequences, 3% to 4.5% of them present only once. Comment on this clonotype: Its antigen is not known.

Per the germline V gene, CDR1 is SEHNR and CDR2 is FQNEAQ (reference sequence). V dropped 5 bases and J dropped 0; count of bases not matched to a gene: 9. The CDR3 covers 16 residues. V gene TRBV7-9 combines with J gene TRBJ2-7; 8 nucleotides align to TRBD1. The sequence derives from a man younger than 30 who received the YFV17D yellow fever vaccine. The sample consisted of PBMCs, taken 5 days after the yellow fever booster vaccination. The chain's CDR3 is CASSPRTGQPSYEQYF. In nucleotides, the CDR3 is TGTGCCAGCAGCCCAAGGACAGGGCAACCCTCCTACGAGCAGTACTTC.